This T cell receptor (beta chain) is from a study of shared clonotypes between healthy human individuals. CDR1 and CDR2 from the germline V gene are SGHRS and YFSETQ. V was clipped by 3 bases and J by 5 bases, with 9 bases between them. The CDR3 length is 14 residues. On this clone: Its antigen is still unknown. The sample has other DNA sequences that encode this CDR3 too.

TCRdb keeps only in-frame clones here, not all; method: immunoSEQ multiplex PCR. The data hold 2.5 million or so clones, with 85% to 95% observed a single time. Study-level findings and limits: Estimated richness was generally greater in naive than memory subsets.

The source of this sequence is a man younger than 35 in good health. V gene TRBV5-1 combines with J gene TRBJ1-6; D perhaps matches TRBD1 (6 bases). The source material was naive CD4+ T cells sorted from blood. This sample's subset: CD45RA+ positively selected. CDR3 region: CASSSRQDNSPLHF. The CDR3 DNA reads as TGCGCCAGCAGCTCCCGACAGGATAATTCACCCCTCCACTTT.